These T cell receptor beta chains were read from a single sample in a study of blood T cell repertoires in COVID-19. Assay: immunoSEQ multiplex PCR; the TCRdb copy retains only in-frame clones and omits some. The top ten hold about 4.6% of the sample, which has hundreds of thousands of clones, about four fifths seen once. Sample: PBMCs or T cells enriched from blood (not recorded which). All receptors come from a woman in her fifties or sixties who had been exposed to COVID-19. Both conserved end residues are part of each CDR3. D genes are given only for firm matches. Size is stated for part of the rows, as once, few or many counts, or as a class when the clone is expanded.

J gene	D gene	V gene	clone size	CDR3 DNA	CDR3 protein
TRBJ1-2	NA	TRBV19	NA	TGTGCCAGTCAGAGGGTATGGGACTCTAACTATGGCTACACCTTC	CASQRVWDSNYGYTF
TRBJ2-1	TRBD1	TRBV27	NA	TGTGCCAGCAGTAAGACAGGGGAGCCCTACAATGAGCAGTTCTTC	CASSKTGEPYNEQFF
TRBJ1-2	NA	TRBV27	few	TGTGCCAGCGCGCCGCTTACCGCTAACTATGGCTACACCTTC	CASAPLTANYGYTF
TRBJ2-7	TRBD2	TRBV7-9	NA	TGTGCCAGCAGCTTAAATAGCGGGGGCCACTACGAGCAGTACTTC	CASSLNSGGHYEQYF
TRBJ1-2	TRBD1	TRBV7-2	NA	TGTGCCAGCAGCTCATACACAGGGGTTAACTATGGCTACACCTTC	CASSSYTGVNYGYTF
TRBJ1-3	NA	TRBV6-6	NA	TGTGCCAGCAGTGCCAGGGAAAACACCATATATTTT	CASSARENTIYF
TRBJ1-4	NA	TRBV6-5	once	TGTGCCAGCAGTTACTCGGGCGGGGGGCATGAAAAACTGTTTTTT	CASSYSGGGHEKLFF
TRBJ2-2	NA	TRBV5-6	NA	TGTGCCAGCAGCTTTCGGGGTGGGTTCGCGAACACCGGGGAGCTGTTTTTT	CASSFRGGFANTGELFF
TRBJ1-1	NA	TRBV12-3/TRBV12-4	NA	TGTGCCAGCAGTTTAGTAGGGGGACCGGCTTTCTTT	CASSLVGGPAFF
TRBJ1-1	NA	TRBV11-2	NA	TGTGCCAGCAGCTCTACAGGGTCTGAAGCTTTCTTT	CASSSTGSEAFF
TRBJ2-5	NA	TRBV11-2	NA	TGTGCCAGCAGGCCGGGGGGCCTCCGTGAGACCCAGTACTTC	CASRPGGLRETQYF
TRBJ2-7	NA	TRBV4-1	NA	TGCGCCAGCAGCCAAGGAAACAGCCGCTCCTACGAGCAGTACTTC	CASSQGNSRSYEQYF
TRBJ2-5	NA	TRBV5-1	NA	TGCGCCAGCAGCATCCAGGGAATTCAAGAGACCCAGTACTTC	CASSIQGIQETQYF
TRBJ2-3	NA	TRBV5-1	NA	TGCGCCAGCAGGATTTCTACCACAGATACGCAGTATTTT	CASRISTTDTQYF
TRBJ1-1	TRBD1	TRBV5-1	NA	TGCGCCAGCAGCCCTATAGCCGGGACAGACACTGAAGCTTTCTTT	CASSPIAGTDTEAFF
TRBJ1-4	TRBD1	TRBV16	NA	TGTGCCAGCACAACCGGGGGAACAGGGGAGAATGAAAAACTGTTTTTT	CASTTGGTGENEKLFF
TRBJ1-6	TRBD1	TRBV7-9	NA	TGTGCCAGCAGCTTAGCCGGGACAGTAGGATCACCCCTCCACTTT	CASSLAGTVGSPLHF
TRBJ2-1	TRBD1	TRBV19	few	TGTGCCAGTAGGTCGTCGCGGGACAGGACTTACAATGAGCAGTTCTTC	CASRSSRDRTYNEQFF
TRBJ2-7	NA	TRBV25-1	once	TGTGCCAGCAGTGCCAGTATCTACGAGCAGTACTTC	CASSASIYEQYF
TRBJ1-5	TRBD1	TRBV10-3	NA	TGTGCCACCCAGACAGGGGAGGGTCAGCCCCAGCATTTT	CATQTGEGQPQHF
TRBJ2-2	TRBD1	TRBV6-2/TRBV6-3	few	TGTGCCAGCAGTTACTCGAGGCAAGAGACAGGGCTATACACCGGGGAGCTGTTTTTT	CASSYSRQETGLYTGELFF
TRBJ1-3	NA	TRBV9	once	TGTGCCAGCAGCTCCCAGTCCCCATCGCTCTCGGGAAACACCATATATTTT	CASSSQSPSLSGNTIYF
TRBJ1-1	NA	TRBV29-1	NA	TGCAGCGTCCAGACAGGTCATACGAACACTGAAGCTTTCTTT	CSVQTGHTNTEAFF
TRBJ1-2	TRBD1	TRBV18	once	TGTGCCAGCTCACGTACAGGGGACCCTAACTATGGCTACACCTTC	CASSRTGDPNYGYTF
TRBJ1-2	NA	TRBV10-3	NA	TGTGCCATCAGTGCATCAGCTAACTATGGCTACACCTTC	CAISASANYGYTF
TRBJ1-5	TRBD1	TRBV6-5	NA	TGTGCCAGCAGTCGGGACAGGGGGAGCAATCAGCCCCAGCATTTT	CASSRDRGSNQPQHF
TRBJ1-2	NA	TRBV6-5	NA	TGTGCCAGCCTGGCGGGATTGGGGTGGTCCGGCTACACCTTC	CASLAGLGWSGYTF
TRBJ1-1	NA	TRBV5-1	few	TGCGCCAGCAGCTTAGATGAAGGAGCAGCTTTCTTT	CASSLDEGAAFF
TRBJ1-1	NA	TRBV30	NA	TGTGCCTGTTCCCCGCGAGTCACTGAAGCTTTCTTT	CACSPRVTEAFF
TRBJ1-5	TRBD1	TRBV6-2/TRBV6-3	NA	TGTGCCAGCAGTTACTCGAGGGACAGGGGCTCCAGGCTTCAGCCCCAGCATTTT	CASSYSRDRGSRLQPQHF
TRBJ1-1	NA	TRBV5-1	NA	TGCGCCAGCAGCCCGTTTGACGGCGCGGGGGAGGCTTTCTTT	CASSPFDGAGEAFF
TRBJ1-1	TRBD1	TRBV5-6	few	TGTGCCAGCAGCTGGGCTCGGGACAGAGGCACTGAAGCTTTCTTT	CASSWARDRGTEAFF
TRBJ2-7	TRBD1	TRBV20-1	NA	TGCAGTGCTAGTGGGCAGGGGGCTTACGAGCAGTACTTC	CSASGQGAYEQYF
TRBJ2-5	NA	TRBV5-5	NA	TGTGCCAGCAGCGCCCTTGGGCAAGGAGAGACCCAGTACTTC	CASSALGQGETQYF
TRBJ2-6	NA	TRBV24-1	NA	TGTGCCACCAGTGAAATAACAGCCTCTGGGGCCAACGTCCTGACTTTC	CATSEITASGANVLTF
TRBJ1-5	TRBD1	TRBV6-2/TRBV6-3	NA	TGTGCCAGCAGTTACTCGACAGGGCGAGGCCGAAATCAGCCCCAGCATTTT	CASSYSTGRGRNQPQHF
TRBJ1-2	NA	TRBV7-2	few	TGTGCCAGCAGCCTGAATTTGAGGGGAGGTAGCTATGGCTACACCTTC	CASSLNLRGGSYGYTF
TRBJ1-5	NA	TRBV11-1	once	TGTGCCAGCTCAGGAGGTAGCAATCAGCCCCAGCATTTT	CASSGGSNQPQHF
TRBJ1-6	NA	TRBV5-5	NA	TGTGCCAGCAGCCCCAAAGGGGGAGATTCACCCCTCCACTTT	CASSPKGGDSPLHF
TRBJ1-1	NA	TRBV12-3/TRBV12-4	once	TGTGCCAGCAGTTTTTTGAGGAACACTGAAGCTTTCTTT	CASSFLRNTEAFF
TRBJ1-2	NA	TRBV28	NA	TGTGCCAGCAGTTCCCAACAGGTCGAGGATGGCTACACCTTC	CASSSQQVEDGYTF
TRBJ2-7	TRBD1	TRBV6-5	NA	TGTGCCAGCAGTTACTCTAGGACAGGGAGCGAGCAGTACTTC	CASSYSRTGSEQYF
TRBJ1-2	NA	TRBV27	NA	TGTGCCAGCAGAGAACTACAGGGTACCTATGGCTACACCTTC	CASRELQGTYGYTF
TRBJ1-1	TRBD1	TRBV2	few	TGTGCCAGCAGTGAAACACAGGGGAGGTTTTGGGCTTTCTTT	CASSETQGRFWAFF
TRBJ2-5	TRBD2	TRBV27	NA	TGTGCCAGCAGTCTCCGACTAGCTTTTGAGACCCAGTACTTC	CASSLRLAFETQYF
TRBJ1-4	TRBD1	TRBV4-3	NA	TGCGCCAGCAGCCCAGGACAGGGAGCTGAAAAACTGTTTTTT	CASSPGQGAEKLFF
TRBJ1-5	NA	TRBV6-4	NA	TGTGCCAGCAGCCTCAAGGACAGAGTCAATCAGCCCCAGCATTTT	CASSLKDRVNQPQHF
TRBJ1-5	NA	TRBV4-3	NA	TGCGCCAGCAGAGGGGATCAGCCCCAGCATTTT	CASRGDQPQHF
TRBJ1-5	NA	TRBV6-4	NA	TGTGCCAGCAGTGACTCGGACAGCCCCTCTAATCAGCCCCAGCATTTT	CASSDSDSPSNQPQHF
TRBJ1-3	TRBD1	TRBV28	NA	TGTGCCACCGCCCAACCGGGACAGGGAAACACCATATATTTT	CATAQPGQGNTIYF
TRBJ1-1	NA	TRBV5-5	NA	TGTGCCAGCAGCTTACATCGGGTGGTTGAAGCTTTCTTT	CASSLHRVVEAFF